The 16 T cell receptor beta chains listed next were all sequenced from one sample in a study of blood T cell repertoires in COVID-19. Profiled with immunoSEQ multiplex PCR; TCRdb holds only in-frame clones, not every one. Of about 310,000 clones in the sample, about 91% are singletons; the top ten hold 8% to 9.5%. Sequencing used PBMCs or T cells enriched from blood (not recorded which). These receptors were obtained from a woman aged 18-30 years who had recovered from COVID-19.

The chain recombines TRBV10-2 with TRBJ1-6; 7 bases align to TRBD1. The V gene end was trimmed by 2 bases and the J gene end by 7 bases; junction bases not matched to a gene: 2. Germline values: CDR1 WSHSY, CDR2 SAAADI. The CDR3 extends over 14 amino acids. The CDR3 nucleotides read TGCGCCAGCAGTGAGGCAGGGGGGAATTCACCCCTCCACTTT. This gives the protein CASSEAGGNSPLHF.

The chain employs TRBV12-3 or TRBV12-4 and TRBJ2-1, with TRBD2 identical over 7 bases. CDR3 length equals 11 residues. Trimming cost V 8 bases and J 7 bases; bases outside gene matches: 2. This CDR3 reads CASGGGNEQFF. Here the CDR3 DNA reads TGTGCCAGCGGGGGGGGGAATGAGCAGTTCTTC.

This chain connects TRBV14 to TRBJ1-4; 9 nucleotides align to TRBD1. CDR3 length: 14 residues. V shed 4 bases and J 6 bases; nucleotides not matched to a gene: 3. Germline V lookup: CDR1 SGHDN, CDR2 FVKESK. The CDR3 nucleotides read TGTGCCAGCAGCCGGTGGACAGGGGATGAAAAACTGTTTTTT. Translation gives CASSRWTGDEKLFF.

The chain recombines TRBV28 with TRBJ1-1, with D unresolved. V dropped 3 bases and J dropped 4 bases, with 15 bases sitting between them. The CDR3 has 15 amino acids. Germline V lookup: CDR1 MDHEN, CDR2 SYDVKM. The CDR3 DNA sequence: TGTGCCAGCAGTTTGTATAGGGAGTTGATCACTGAAGCTTTCTTT. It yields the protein CASSLYRELITEAFF. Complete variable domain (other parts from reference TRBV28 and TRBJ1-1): DVKVTQSSRYLVKRTGEKVFLECVQDMDHENMFWYRQDPGLGLRLIYFSYDVKMKEKGDIPEGYSVSREKKERFSLILESASTNQTSMYLCASSLYRELITEAFFGQGTRLTVV.

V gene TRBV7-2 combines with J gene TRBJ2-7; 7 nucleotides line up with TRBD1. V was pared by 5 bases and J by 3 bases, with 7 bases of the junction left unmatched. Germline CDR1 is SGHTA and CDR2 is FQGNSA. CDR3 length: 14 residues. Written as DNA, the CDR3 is TGTGCCAGCAGCCTTGGACAGGAGTTCTACGAGCAGTACTTC. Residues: CASSLGQEFYEQYF.

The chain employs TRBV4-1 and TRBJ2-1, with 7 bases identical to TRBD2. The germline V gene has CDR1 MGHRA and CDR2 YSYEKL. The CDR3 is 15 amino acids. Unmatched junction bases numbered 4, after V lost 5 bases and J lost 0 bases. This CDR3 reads CASSSRESSYNEQFF. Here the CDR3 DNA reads TGCGCCAGCAGCTCGCGGGAGAGCTCCTACAATGAGCAGTTCTTC.

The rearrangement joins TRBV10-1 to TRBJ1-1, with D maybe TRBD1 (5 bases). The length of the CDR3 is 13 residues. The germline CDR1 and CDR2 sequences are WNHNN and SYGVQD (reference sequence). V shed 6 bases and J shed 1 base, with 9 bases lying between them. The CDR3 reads CASRDTPNTEAFF. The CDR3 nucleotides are TGCGCCAGCAGGGACACGCCGAACACTGAAGCTTTCTTT.

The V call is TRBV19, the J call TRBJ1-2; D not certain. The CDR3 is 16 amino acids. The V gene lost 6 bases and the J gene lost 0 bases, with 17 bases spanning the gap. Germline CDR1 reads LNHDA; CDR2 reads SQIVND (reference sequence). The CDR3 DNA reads TGTGCCAGTAGCCCTGGGCCCGAACGGACTAACTATGGCTACACCTTC. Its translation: CASSPGPERTNYGYTF. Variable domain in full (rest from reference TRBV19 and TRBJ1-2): DGGITQSPKYLFRKEGQNVTLSCEQNLNHDAMYWYRQDPGQGLRLIYYSQIVNDFQKGDIAEGYSVSREKKESFPLTVTSAQKNPTAFYLCASSPGPERTNYGYTFGSGTRLTVV.

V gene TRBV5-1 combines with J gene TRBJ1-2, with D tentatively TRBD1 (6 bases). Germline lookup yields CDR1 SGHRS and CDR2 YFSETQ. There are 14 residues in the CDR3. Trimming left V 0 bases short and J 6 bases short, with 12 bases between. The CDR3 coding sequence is TGCGCCAGCAGCTTGGCAGGGGTGGAAAATGGCTACACCTTC. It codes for CASSLAGVENGYTF.

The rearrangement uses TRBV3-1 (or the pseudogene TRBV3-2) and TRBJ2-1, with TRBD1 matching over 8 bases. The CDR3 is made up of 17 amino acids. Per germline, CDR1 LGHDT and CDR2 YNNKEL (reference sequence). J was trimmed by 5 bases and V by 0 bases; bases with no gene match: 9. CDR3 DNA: TGTGCCAGCAGCCAAGAAACCCGGACAGGGAAGGACAATGAGCAGTTCTTC. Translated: CASSQETRTGKDNEQFF.

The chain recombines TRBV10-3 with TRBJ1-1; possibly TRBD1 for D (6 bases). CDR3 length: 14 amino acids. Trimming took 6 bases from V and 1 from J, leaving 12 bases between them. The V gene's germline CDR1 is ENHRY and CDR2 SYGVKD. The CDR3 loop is CAIRGDTENTEAFF. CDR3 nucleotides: TGTGCCATCAGGGGGGACACTGAGAACACTGAAGCTTTCTTT.

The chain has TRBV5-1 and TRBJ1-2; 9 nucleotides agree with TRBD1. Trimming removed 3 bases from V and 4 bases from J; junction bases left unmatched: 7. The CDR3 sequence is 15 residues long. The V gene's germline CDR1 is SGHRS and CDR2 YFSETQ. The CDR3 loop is CASSWDRAPLYGYTF. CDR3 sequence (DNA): TGCGCCAGCAGCTGGGACAGGGCTCCTCTCTATGGCTACACCTTC.

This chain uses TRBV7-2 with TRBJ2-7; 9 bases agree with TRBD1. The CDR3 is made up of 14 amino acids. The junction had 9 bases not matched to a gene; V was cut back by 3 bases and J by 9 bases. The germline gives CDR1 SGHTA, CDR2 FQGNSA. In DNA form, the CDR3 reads TGTGCCAGCAGCTTCGCTCCGGGACAGGGTGTGCAGTACTTC. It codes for CASSFAPGQGVQYF.

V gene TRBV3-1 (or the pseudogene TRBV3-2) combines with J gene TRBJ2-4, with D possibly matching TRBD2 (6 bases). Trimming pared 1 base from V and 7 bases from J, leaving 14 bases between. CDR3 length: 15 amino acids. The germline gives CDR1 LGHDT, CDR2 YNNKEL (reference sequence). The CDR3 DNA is TGTGCCAGCAGCCAAGCGGGGAGGAACCTCAACATTCAGTACTTC. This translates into CASSQAGRNLNIQYF.

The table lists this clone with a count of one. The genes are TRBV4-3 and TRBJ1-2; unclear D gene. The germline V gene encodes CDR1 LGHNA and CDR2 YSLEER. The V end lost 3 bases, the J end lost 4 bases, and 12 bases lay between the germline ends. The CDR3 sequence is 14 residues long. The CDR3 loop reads CASSQRLTFYGYTF. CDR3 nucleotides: TGCGCCAGCAGCCAGAGGCTGACGTTCTATGGCTACACCTTC.

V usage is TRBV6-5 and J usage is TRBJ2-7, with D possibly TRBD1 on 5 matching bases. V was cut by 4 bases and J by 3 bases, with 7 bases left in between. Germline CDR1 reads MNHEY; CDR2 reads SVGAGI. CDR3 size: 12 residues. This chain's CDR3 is CASSSGIYEQYF. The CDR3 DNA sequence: TGTGCCAGCAGTTCAGGGATCTACGAGCAGTACTTC.